This entry concerns a single TCR beta chain. This sample was included in a study of blood T cell repertoires in COVID-19. Study overall: Material from acute and convalescent COVID-19 was sourced from the United States, Italy and Spain. Nucleic acid was either cDNA or gDNA, and it came from T cells, B-cell-depleted T cells, or PBMCs.

Original handling: How many nucleated cells were present was estimated from reference gene primer amplification. Only in-frame clones appear in the TCRdb table, and some are missing; sequencing was by immunoSEQ multiplex PCR. Clonal size and the V and J genes are those of that table, whereas D and trimming came from the DNA. The sample lists a few hundred thousand clones, more than 65% occurring once. Sequencing input: peripheral blood. The sequence came from a woman between 18 and 30 years old with acute or convalescent COVID-19.

The CDR3 bases are TGCGCCAGCTCGCGGGGACAGGACCAAGAGACCCAGTACTTC. Amino acid sequence: CASSRGQDQETQYF. The chain combines TRBV5-1 with TRBJ2-5; 8 bases agree with TRBD1. CDR3 size: 14 residues. Germline V gene lookup returns CDR1 SGHRS and CDR2 YFSETQ. J lost 0 bases, V lost 7 bases, and 5 bases had no gene match.